One sample yielded the 18 T cell receptor beta chains listed below, sequenced in a study of T cell responses to AZD1222 COVID-19 vaccine. Assay used: immunoSEQ multiplex PCR; TCRdb lists only in-frame clones, some missing. The repertoire holds about 85,000 clones, about nine tenths seen once, with about 7.7% in the top ten. The source was peripheral blood, collected on day 0 of AZD1222 vaccination. The source of these receptors is an adult in good health.

This clone was picked up a small number of times. The chain recombines TRBV10-3 with TRBJ2-3; TRBD2 agrees at 13 bases. Germline assignment: CDR1 ENHRY and CDR2 SYGVKD. CDR3 length: 16 residues. After removal of 4 bases from V and 2 bases from J, the junction contained 3 bases not matched to a gene. CDR3 sequence: CAISAGTSGVTDTQYF. The CDR3 coding sequence is TGTGCCATCAGTGCGGGGACTAGCGGGGTCACAGATACGCAGTATTTT.

This chain joins TRBV19 and TRBJ2-2; the match to TRBD1 covers 8 bases. V was pared by 8 bases and J by 1 base, with 9 bases of the junction left unmatched. Germline-derived CDR1 and CDR2 are LNHDA and SQIVND (reference sequence). This CDR3 contains 16 residues. For the CDR3, the DNA is TGTGCCAGTCGCTCGACAGGGGCCAGGAACACCGGGGAGCTGTTTTTT. The encoded protein is CASRSTGARNTGELFF.

Notes on this clone: One junction end does not reproduce the germline sequence, and a read error may be involved. The DNA for the CDR3 is TGTGCCAGCAGCTTCGGGACAGCTGAAAAATTGTTTTTT. Translated, it gives CASSFGTAEKLFF. The V and J genes are TRBV7-8 and TRBJ1-4, with 7 bases that match TRBD1. Germline V gene data show CDR1 as SGHVS and CDR2 as FQNEAQ. The CDR3 runs 13 residues.

The chain links TRBV12-3 or TRBV12-4 to TRBJ2-1; D not resolved. The CDR3 is made up of 12 amino acids. V lost 1 base and J 5 bases, leaving 3 bases between the germline ends. The CDR3 sequence is CASSLVNNEQFF. Here the CDR3 DNA reads TGTGCCAGCAGTTTAGTAAACAATGAGCAGTTCTTC.

The chain links TRBV15 to TRBJ1-4; the D gene is possibly TRBD1 (6 bases). The germline V gene encodes CDR1 LNHNV and CDR2 YYDKDF (reference sequence). V gave up 2 bases and J gave up 5 bases, with 12 bases separating them. CDR3 length: 15 amino acids. The CDR3: CATSRPTGSNEKLFF. CDR3 coding DNA: TGTGCCACCAGCAGACCGACAGGATCCAATGAAAAACTGTTTTTT.

The chain combines TRBV27 with TRBJ1-2; 9 bases agree with TRBD1. The CDR3 runs to 13 residues. Per germline, CDR1 MNHEY and CDR2 SMNVEV (reference sequence). Losses at the gene ends were 7 bases for V and 7 bases for J; bases not matched to a gene: 7. The chain's CDR3 is CASTTGGSGGYTF. CDR3 coding DNA: TGTGCCAGCACCACAGGGGGCTCTGGTGGCTACACCTTC.

The chain carries TRBV7-3 and TRBJ2-1, with 9 nucleotides matching TRBD1. Germline values: CDR1 SGHTA, CDR2 FQGTGA. This CDR3 spans 15 amino acids. Unmatched junction bases numbered 7, after V lost 1 base and J lost 9 bases. CDR3: CASSLIGTGPSEQFF. Written as DNA, the CDR3 is TGTGCCAGCAGCTTAATTGGGACAGGGCCGAGTGAGCAGTTCTTC.

The genes are TRBV24-1 and TRBJ1-1; the D gene is possibly TRBD1 (6 bases). Trimming left V 7 bases short and J 6 bases short, with 14 bases between. This CDR3 is 13 amino acids long. Germline lookup yields CDR1 KGHDR and CDR2 SFDVKD. The CDR3 reads CATRLRAGAEAFF. The CDR3 coding sequence is TGTGCCACCAGATTGCGGGCAGGGGCTGAAGCTTTCTTT.

V and J are TRBV6-5 and TRBJ2-5; D is uncertain. Germline CDR1 and CDR2: MNHEY and SVGAGI. Trimming cost V 2 bases and J 5 bases, with 9 bases left between them. The CDR3 sequence is 13 residues long. The CDR3 DNA is TGTGCCAGCAGTTACACCATCACTGAGACCCAGTACTTC. Its translation is CASSYTITETQYF.

This sequence joins TRBV28 and TRBJ2-5; 9 bases match TRBD2. The ends lost 8 bases at V and 5 bases at J; junction bases unmatched: 3. The length of the CDR3 is 12 residues. Germline CDR1 reads MDHEN; CDR2 reads SYDVKM. CDR3 in amino acids: CASYSGSETQYF. The DNA of the CDR3 is TGTGCCAGCTATAGCGGGAGTGAGACCCAGTACTTC.

The rearrangement joins TRBV7-3 to TRBJ2-3; D not resolved. This CDR3 spans 12 amino acids. The ends were cut back, 4 bases at V and 4 bases at J, with 6 bases in the middle. Germline CDR1 reads SGHTA; CDR2 reads FQGTGA. The CDR3 here is CASSSPPDTQYF. In DNA form, the CDR3 reads TGTGCCAGCAGCTCCCCCCCAGATACGCAGTATTTT.

This clone was seen a single time. Written as DNA, the CDR3 is TGCGCCAGCAGCCTACAGAGCAATGAGCAGTTCTTC. Translated: CASSLQSNEQFF. The chain employs TRBV5-1 and TRBJ2-1; D is unclear. Germline CDR1 SGHRS, CDR2 YFSETQ. The CDR3 is made up of 12 amino acids. V lost 4 bases to trimming and J lost 6 bases, with 8 bases between them. Together with reference TRBV5-1 and TRBJ2-1, the CDR3 gives the full variable domain: KAGVTQTPRYLIKTRGQQVTLSCSPISGHRSVSWYQQTPGQGLQFLFEYFSETQRNKGNFPGRFSGRQFSNSRSEMNVSTLELGDSALYLCASSLQSNEQFFGPGTRLTVL.

The chain combines TRBV9 with TRBJ2-1, with D hard to call. Germline lookup yields CDR1 SGDLS and CDR2 YYNGEE. Between the trimmed V and J ends, which lost 4 bases and 8 bases, there was a span of 19 bases. The CDR3 length is 15 residues. The chain's CDR3 is CASSPQWGTGDEQFF. As DNA, the CDR3 is TGTGCCAGCAGCCCCCAGTGGGGTACGGGCGATGAGCAGTTCTTC.

The rearrangement joins TRBV5-4 to TRBJ2-5; 7 bases match TRBD1. Germline-derived CDR1 and CDR2 are SGHNT and YYREEE (reference sequence). The CDR3 contains 15 residues. After removal of 4 bases from V and 2 bases from J, the junction contained 8 bases not matched to a gene. The CDR3 DNA sequence: TGTGCCAGCAGCCCTGGGACAGCTCTACAAGAGACCCAGTACTTC. It yields the protein CASSPGTALQETQYF.

This chain links TRBV19 with TRBJ1-5; 8 bases map to TRBD1. This CDR3 has 18 amino acids. The germline V gene has CDR1 LNHDA and CDR2 SQIVND (reference sequence). V dropped 5 bases and J dropped 2; count of bases not matched to a gene: 14. CDR3 DNA sequence: TGTGCCAGTAGTTTAGGGCAGGGGGCCTCTTTGGGCAATCAGCCCCAGCATTTT. This gives the protein CASSLGQGASLGNQPQHF.

J is TRBJ2-1 and V is TRBV19; 8 nucleotides agree with TRBD1. This CDR3 comprises 14 residues. V shed 3 bases, J shed 7 bases, and the junction held 5 bases outside the gene matches. The germline CDR1 and CDR2 sequences are LNHDA and SQIVND (reference sequence). For the CDR3, the DNA is TGTGCCAGTAGTATCACAGGGGGTAAGAATGAGCAGTTCTTC. It is translated as CASSITGGKNEQFF.

The V call is TRBV7-8, the J call TRBJ2-7; the match to TRBD1 covers 11 bases. V lost 2 bases to trimming and J lost 4 bases; unmatched junction nucleotides: 7. The CDR3 contains 16 residues. The germline V gene encodes CDR1 SGHVS and CDR2 FQNEAQ. The CDR3 nucleotides read TGTGCCAGCAGCTTAAAGAGGGACAGGGGGGGGTACGAGCAGTACTTC. The encoded protein is CASSLKRDRGGYEQYF.

This clone was recorded once. This rearrangement joins TRBV6-1 to TRBJ1-2, with D maybe TRBD1 (5 bases). This CDR3 spans 15 amino acids. Germline assignment: CDR1 MNHNS and CDR2 SASEGT. V lost 2 bases, J lost 7 bases, and 17 bases lay in between. The CDR3 DNA sequence: TGTGCCAGCAGTGAACTCAGCGCGGGGCTCGGTGGCTACACCTTC. Protein: CASSELSAGLGGYTF.